A selection of T cell receptor beta chains follows, all from one sample in a study of shared clonotypes between healthy human individuals. Generated by immunoSEQ multiplex PCR, the TCRdb table keeps only in-frame clones and is missing some. The data show some 1.1 million clones, 60% to 85% seen once. Sequenced sample: memory CD4+ T cells from PBMCs. The source is a man younger than 35 in good health. Some clones in this sample may be carry-over from other donors' samples. Each CDR3 is given with its conserved first and last residue. A D gene is named only where the DNA matches it firmly. Size values are once, few and many counts, or a class for expanded clones, and some rows have none.

V gene	D gene	J gene	clone size	CDR3 DNA	CDR3 protein
TRBV11-3	TRBD1	TRBJ2-1	.	TGTGCCAGCAGCGAAACAGGGGGCATGTCCTACAATGAGCAGTTCTTC	CASSETGGMSYNEQFF
TRBV4-2	.	TRBJ2-7	.	TGTGCCAGCAGCCAAGTGATAGGCTACGAGCAGTACTTC	CASSQVIGYEQYF
TRBV19	TRBD2	TRBJ2-1	.	TGTGCCAGTAGGCGGGAGGCCCTCTACAATGAGCAGTTCTTC	CASRREALYNEQFF
TRBV29-1	TRBD1	TRBJ1-4	.	TGCAGCGTGAGGACAGGGGGTTTTGCGACTAATGAAAAACTGTTTTTT	CSVRTGGFATNEKLFF
TRBV30	.	TRBJ2-7	.	TGTGCCTGGAAGGTTCAGGGGCCCTACGAGCAGTACTTC	CAWKVQGPYEQYF
TRBV6-6	.	TRBJ1-1	.	TGTGCCAGCAGCCCCACTAGGGGAGGACAAGCTGAAGCTTTCTTT	CASSPTRGGQAEAFF
TRBV30	TRBD2	TRBJ2-3	.	TGTGCCTGGAGAATAGCGGGAGTGTCAGATACGCAGTATTTT	CAWRIAGVSDTQYF
TRBV7-9	.	TRBJ2-1	.	TGTGCCAGCAGCTTAGGGCCCCCGTGGGACAATGAGCAGTTCTTC	CASSLGPPWDNEQFF
TRBV29-1	TRBD1	TRBJ1-2	.	TGCAGCGTTACCACAGGGGACTATGGCTACACCTTC	CSVTTGDYGYTF
TRBV12-2	.	TRBJ2-1	.	TGTGCGATAAGGGTGGATGAGCAGTTCTTC	CAIRVDEQFF
TRBV10-2	.	TRBJ1-4	.	TGCGCCAGCAGTGAGATGGGGGATCGGGATGAAAAACTGTTTTTT	CASSEMGDRDEKLFF
TRBV28	TRBD2	TRBJ2-2	.	TGTGCCAGCAGGGGACTAGCGGGACAGATGAACACCGGGGAGCTGTTTTTT	CASRGLAGQMNTGELFF
TRBV5-4	TRBD1	TRBJ1-1	.	TGTGCCAGCAGCCCTCAGGGACAGGGTCTTGAAGCTTTCTTT	CASSPQGQGLEAFF
TRBV2	.	TRBJ1-2	.	TGTGCCAGCAGTGAAGTGGCTGGCTGGCCATATGGCTACACCTTC	CASSEVAGWPYGYTF
TRBV6-6	.	TRBJ2-5	.	TGTGCCAGCAGCATCGAGAGGGTGGGGACCCAGTACTTC	CASSIERVGTQYF
TRBV15	.	TRBJ2-3	.	TGTGCCACCAGCAGAGAGGCGACTGGCACAGATACGCAGTATTTT	CATSREATGTDTQYF
TRBV7-9	.	TRBJ2-7	.	TGTGCCAGCAGCTTCACTGCTAACTCCTACGAGCAGTACTTC	CASSFTANSYEQYF
TRBV2	.	TRBJ1-5	.	TGTGCCAGCACCAAAAGTGGGGAAAATCAGCCCCAGCATTTT	CASTKSGENQPQHF
TRBV9	.	TRBJ2-2	.	TGTGCCAGCGCCCGGGGCAGATCCACCGGGGAGCTGTTTTTT	CASARGRSTGELFF
TRBV6-5	TRBD1	TRBJ1-1	few	TGTGCCAGCAGTTACTCCGGGACAGGGACCACTGAAGCTTTCTTT	CASSYSGTGTTEAFF
TRBV28	TRBD1	TRBJ1-1	.	TGTGCCAGCACTCCCCAGAGGGACAGGGGGAAAGCTTTCTTT	CASTPQRDRGKAFF
TRBV19	.	TRBJ1-5	.	TGTGCCAGTAGTATAGCAGGGGAACGTCAGCCCCAGCATTTT	CASSIAGERQPQHF
TRBV18	TRBD1	TRBJ2-5	.	TGTGCCAGCTCCCGCGGGACAGGGGCACGAGAGACCCAGTACTTC	CASSRGTGARETQYF
TRBV6-1	.	TRBJ1-1	.	TGTGCCAGCAGTGAAAGAGGAGGCAGGGCCTGGGGTTTGAACACTGAAGCTTTCTTT	CASSERGGRAWGLNTEAFF
TRBV6-6	.	TRBJ2-7	once	TGTGCCAGCAGTTACTGGGAAGAGCAGTACTTC	CASSYWEEQYF
TRBV9	TRBD2	TRBJ2-7	many	TGTGCCAGCAGCGTAGGGTCTAGCGGGAAGCTTTACGAGCAGTACTTC	CASSVGSSGKLYEQYF
TRBV5-4	.	TRBJ1-3	.	TGTGCCAGCAGCTTGGCGGGACAAGGATCTGGAAACACCATATATTTT	CASSLAGQGSGNTIYF
TRBV18	.	TRBJ1-3	.	TGTGCCAGCTCACCCCAAGGGGCTGTCTCTGGAAACACCATATATTTT	CASSPQGAVSGNTIYF
TRBV19	TRBD2	TRBJ2-1	few	TGTGCCAGTAGGCGGGAGGCGTCCTCCTACAATGAGCAGTTCTTC	CASRREASSYNEQFF
TRBV6-5	.	TRBJ1-6	once	TGTGCCAGCAGTTACTCGGGTCCAGCGTATTCACCCCTCCACTTT	CASSYSGPAYSPLHF
TRBV7-7	TRBD2	TRBJ2-5	once	TGTGCCAGCAGCTCTGGGACTAGCCGATCACAAGAGACCCAGTACTTC	CASSSGTSRSQETQYF
TRBV5-1	.	TRBJ1-5	.	TGCGCCAGCAGCTGGACAGTCAATCAGCCCCAGCATTTT	CASSWTVNQPQHF
TRBV5-1	TRBD2	TRBJ2-3	.	TGCGCCAGCAGCTTGGCCGCGGGGGTCACAGATACGCAGTATTTT	CASSLAAGVTDTQYF
TRBV27	TRBD2	TRBJ2-7	once	TGTGCCAGCAGTCCGGGACTAGAGGGTCGCGAGCAGTACTTC	CASSPGLEGREQYF
TRBV30	.	TRBJ1-5	.	TGTGCCTCACAGGCGGCAACGAGCGGGCCCCAGCATTTT	CASQAATSGPQHF
TRBV5-1	.	TRBJ1-2	.	TGCGCCAGCAGCTGGGCCCGGGACCCACTCCAGTGGGATGGCTACACCTTC	CASSWARDPLQWDGYTF
TRBV7-9	.	TRBJ1-5	.	TGTGCCAGCAGCTTAGACCCTCCCGGCAGGTTAAAGGGACAGCCCCAGCATTTT	CASSLDPPGRLKGQPQHF
TRBV9	.	TRBJ1-5	.	TGTGCCAGCAGCCGCGGACTGGAGCAGCCCCAGCATTTT	CASSRGLEQPQHF
TRBV28	.	TRBJ1-4	.	TGTGCCAGCAGTCCGTATACAGGGCCGGTTGATGAAAAACTGTTTTTT	CASSPYTGPVDEKLFF
TRBV7-8	.	TRBJ1-3	.	TGTGCCAGCAGCTCCACCCGGGACCGCTCTGGAAACACCATATATTTT	CASSSTRDRSGNTIYF
TRBV28	TRBD1	TRBJ2-7	.	TGTGCCAGCAGTTCCGGGACAGTGGGTACCTACGAGCAGTACTTC	CASSSGTVGTYEQYF
TRBV2	.	TRBJ2-5	.	TGTGCCAGCAGTGGGACCGGGACTCCGGGAGTTGGGACCCAGTACTTC	CASSGTGTPGVGTQYF